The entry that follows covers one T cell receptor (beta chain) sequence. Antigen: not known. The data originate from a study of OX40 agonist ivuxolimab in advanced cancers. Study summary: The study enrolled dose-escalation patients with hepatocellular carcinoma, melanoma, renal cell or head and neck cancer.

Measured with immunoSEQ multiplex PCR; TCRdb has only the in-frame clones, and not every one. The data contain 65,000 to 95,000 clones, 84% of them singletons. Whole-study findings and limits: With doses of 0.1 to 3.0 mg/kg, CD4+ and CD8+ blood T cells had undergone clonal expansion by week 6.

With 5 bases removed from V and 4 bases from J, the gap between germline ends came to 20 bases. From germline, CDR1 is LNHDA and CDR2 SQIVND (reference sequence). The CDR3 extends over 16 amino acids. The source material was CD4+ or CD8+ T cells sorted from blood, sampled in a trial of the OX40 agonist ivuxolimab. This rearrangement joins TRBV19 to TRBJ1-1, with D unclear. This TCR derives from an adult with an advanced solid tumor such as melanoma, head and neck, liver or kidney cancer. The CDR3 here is CASSAAHIVRSTEAFF. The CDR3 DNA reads TGTGCCAGTAGTGCAGCCCATATCGTCAGGAGCACTGAAGCTTTCTTT.